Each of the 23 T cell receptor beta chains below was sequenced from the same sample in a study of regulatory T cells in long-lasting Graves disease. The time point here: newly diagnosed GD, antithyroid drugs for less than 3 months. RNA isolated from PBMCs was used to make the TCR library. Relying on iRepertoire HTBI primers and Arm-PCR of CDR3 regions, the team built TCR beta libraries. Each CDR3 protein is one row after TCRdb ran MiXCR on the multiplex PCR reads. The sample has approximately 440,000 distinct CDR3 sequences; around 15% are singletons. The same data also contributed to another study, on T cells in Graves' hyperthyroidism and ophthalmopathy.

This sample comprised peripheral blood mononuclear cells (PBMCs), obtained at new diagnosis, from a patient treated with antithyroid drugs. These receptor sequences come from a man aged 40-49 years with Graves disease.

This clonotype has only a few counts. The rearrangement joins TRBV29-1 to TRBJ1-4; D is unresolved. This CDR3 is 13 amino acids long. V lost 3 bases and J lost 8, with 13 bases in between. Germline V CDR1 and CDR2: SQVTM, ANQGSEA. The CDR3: CSVEGPGGEKLFF. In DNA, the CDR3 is TGCAGCGTTGAGGGCCCCGGAGGGGAAAAACTGTTTTTT.

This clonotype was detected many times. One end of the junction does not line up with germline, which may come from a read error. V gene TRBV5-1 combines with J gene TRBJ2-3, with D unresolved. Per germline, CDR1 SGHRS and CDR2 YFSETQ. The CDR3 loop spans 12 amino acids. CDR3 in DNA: TGTGCCAGCAGCTTAGTGCCGGATACGCAGTATTTT. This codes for CASSLVPDTQYF.

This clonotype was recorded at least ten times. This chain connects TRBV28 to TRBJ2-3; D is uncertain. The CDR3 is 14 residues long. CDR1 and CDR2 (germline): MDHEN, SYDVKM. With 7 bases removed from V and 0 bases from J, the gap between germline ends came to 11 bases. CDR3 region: CASKLPASTDTQYF. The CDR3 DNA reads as TGTGCCAGCAAATTGCCCGCGAGCACAGATACGCAGTATTTT.

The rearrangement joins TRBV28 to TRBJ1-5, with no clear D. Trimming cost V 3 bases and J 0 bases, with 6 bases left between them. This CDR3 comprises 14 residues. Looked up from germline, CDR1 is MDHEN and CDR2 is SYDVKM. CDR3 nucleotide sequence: TGTGCCAGCAGTTTCGAGATTAGCAATCAGCCCCAGCATTTT. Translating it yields CASSFEISNQPQHF.

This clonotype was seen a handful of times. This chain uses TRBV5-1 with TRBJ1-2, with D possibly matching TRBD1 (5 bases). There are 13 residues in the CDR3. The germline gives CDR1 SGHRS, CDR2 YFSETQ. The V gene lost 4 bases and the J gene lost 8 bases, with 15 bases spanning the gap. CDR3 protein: CASSAGPGGGYTF. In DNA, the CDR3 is TGCGCCAGCAGCGCGGGACCCGGCGGGGGCTACACCTTC.

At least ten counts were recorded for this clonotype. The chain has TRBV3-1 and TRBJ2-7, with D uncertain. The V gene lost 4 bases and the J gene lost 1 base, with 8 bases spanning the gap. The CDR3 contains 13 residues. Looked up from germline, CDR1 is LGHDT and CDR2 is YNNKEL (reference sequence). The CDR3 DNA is TGTGCCAGCAGCCGAACAAGTTCCTACGAGCAGTACTTC. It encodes CASSRTSSYEQYF.

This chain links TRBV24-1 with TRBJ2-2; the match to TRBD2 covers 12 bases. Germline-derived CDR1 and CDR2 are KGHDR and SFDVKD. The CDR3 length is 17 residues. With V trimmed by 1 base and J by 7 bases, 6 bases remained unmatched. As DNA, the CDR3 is TGTGCCACCAGTGATTTTAAGACTAGCGGGAGCGGCGGGGAGCTGTTTTTT. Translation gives CATSDFKTSGSGGELFF.

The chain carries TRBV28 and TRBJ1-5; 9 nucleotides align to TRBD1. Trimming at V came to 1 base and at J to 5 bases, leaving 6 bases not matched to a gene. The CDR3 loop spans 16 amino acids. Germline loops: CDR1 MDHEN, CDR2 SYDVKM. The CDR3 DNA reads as TGTGCCAGCAGTTTATCGGGACAGGGTTTCGATCAGCCCCAGCATTTT. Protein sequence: CASSLSGQGFDQPQHF. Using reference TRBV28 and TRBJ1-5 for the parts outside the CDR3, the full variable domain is DVKVTQSSRYLVKRTGEKVFLECVQDMDHENMFWYRQDPGLGLRLIYFSYDVKMKEKGDIPEGYSVSREKKERFSLILESASTNQTSMYLCASSLSGQGFDQPQHFGDGTRLSIL.

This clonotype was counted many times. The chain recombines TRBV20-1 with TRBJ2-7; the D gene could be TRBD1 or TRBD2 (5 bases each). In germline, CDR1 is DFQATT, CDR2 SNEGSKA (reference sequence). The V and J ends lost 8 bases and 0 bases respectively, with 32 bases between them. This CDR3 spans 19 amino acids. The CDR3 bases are TGCAGTTCGATTCTCAGCCCGGGGACCCAGGACGGGATCTCCTACGAGCAGTACTTC. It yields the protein CSSILSPGTQDGISYEQYF.

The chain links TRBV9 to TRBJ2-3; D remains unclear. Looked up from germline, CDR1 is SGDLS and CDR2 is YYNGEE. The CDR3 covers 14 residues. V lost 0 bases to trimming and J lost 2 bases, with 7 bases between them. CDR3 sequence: CASSVEKATDTQYF. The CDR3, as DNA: TGTGCCAGCAGCGTAGAGAAGGCCACAGATACGCAGTATTTT.

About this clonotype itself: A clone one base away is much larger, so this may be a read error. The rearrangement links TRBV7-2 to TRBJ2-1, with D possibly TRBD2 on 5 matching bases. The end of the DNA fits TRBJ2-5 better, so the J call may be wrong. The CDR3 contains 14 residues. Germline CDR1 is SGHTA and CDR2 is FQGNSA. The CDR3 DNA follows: TGTTCCAGCAGCTTAACTCTCGGGGTGGAGACCCAGTACTTC. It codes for CSSSLTLGVETQYF.

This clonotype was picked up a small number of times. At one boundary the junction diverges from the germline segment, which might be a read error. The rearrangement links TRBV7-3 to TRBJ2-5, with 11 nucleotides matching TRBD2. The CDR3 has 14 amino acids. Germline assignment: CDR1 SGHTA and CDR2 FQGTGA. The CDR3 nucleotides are TGTACCAGCAGCCCGACTAGCGGGAAAGAGACCCAGTACTTC. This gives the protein CTSSPTSGKETQYF.

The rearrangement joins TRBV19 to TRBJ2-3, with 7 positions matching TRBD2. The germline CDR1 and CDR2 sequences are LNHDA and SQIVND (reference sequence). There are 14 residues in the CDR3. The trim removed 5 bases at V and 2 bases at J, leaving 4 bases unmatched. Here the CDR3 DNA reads TGTGCCAGTAGTCCTAGCGGATACACAGATACGCAGTATTTT. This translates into CASSPSGYTDTQYF.

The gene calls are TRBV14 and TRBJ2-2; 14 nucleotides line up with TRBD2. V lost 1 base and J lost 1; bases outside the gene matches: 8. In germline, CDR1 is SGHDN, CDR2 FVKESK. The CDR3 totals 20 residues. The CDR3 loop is CASSQGTGLAGVLNTGELFF. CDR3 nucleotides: TGTGCCAGCAGCCAAGGCACGGGACTAGCGGGAGTCTTGAACACCGGGGAGCTGTTTTTT.

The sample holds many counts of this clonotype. CDR3 loop: CASSQGTDTDTQYF. Written as DNA, the CDR3 is TGTGCCAGCAGCCAAGGGACAGACACAGATACGCAGTATTTT. The rearrangement joins TRBV3-1 to TRBJ2-3; maybe TRBD1 (6 bases). The CDR3 is made up of 14 amino acids. CDR1 and CDR2 from the germline V gene are LGHDT and YNNKEL (reference sequence). V lost 1 base and J lost 2, with 7 bases in between.

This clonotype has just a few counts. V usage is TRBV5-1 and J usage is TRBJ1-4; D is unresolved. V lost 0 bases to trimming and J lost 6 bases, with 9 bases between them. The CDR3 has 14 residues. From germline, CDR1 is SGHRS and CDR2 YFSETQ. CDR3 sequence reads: CASSLGGVDEKLFF. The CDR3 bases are TGCGCCAGCAGCTTGGGGGGAGTTGATGAAAAACTGTTTTTT.

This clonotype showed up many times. This chain's CDR3 is CATPARGHTDTQYF. In DNA form, the CDR3 reads TGTGCCACCCCGGCAAGAGGCCACACAGATACGCAGTATTTT. The chain couples TRBV24-1 to TRBJ2-3; no clear D. The V gene's germline CDR1 is KGHDR and CDR2 SFDVKD. Trimming left V 9 bases short and J 2 bases short, with 14 bases between. The CDR3 runs 14 residues.

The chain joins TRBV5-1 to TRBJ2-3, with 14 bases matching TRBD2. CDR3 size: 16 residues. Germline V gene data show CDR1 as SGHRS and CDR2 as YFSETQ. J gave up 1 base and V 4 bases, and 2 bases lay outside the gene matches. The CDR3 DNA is TGCGCCAGCAGCGCGGGACTAGCGGGAGGCACAGATACGCAGTATTTT. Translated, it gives CASSAGLAGGTDTQYF. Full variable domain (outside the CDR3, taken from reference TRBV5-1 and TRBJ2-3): KAGVTQTPRYLIKTRGQQVTLSCSPISGHRSVSWYQQTPGQGLQFLFEYFSETQRNKGNFPGRFSGRQFSNSRSEMNVSTLELGDSALYLCASSAGLAGGTDTQYFGPGTRLTVL.

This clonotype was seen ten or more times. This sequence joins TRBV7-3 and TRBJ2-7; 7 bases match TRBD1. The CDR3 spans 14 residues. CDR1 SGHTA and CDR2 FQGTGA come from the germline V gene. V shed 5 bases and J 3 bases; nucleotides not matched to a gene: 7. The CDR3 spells CASSETGTDYEQYF. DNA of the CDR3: TGTGCCAGCAGCGAGACCGGGACAGACTACGAGCAGTACTTC.

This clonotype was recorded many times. CDR3 residues: CASKSGTTYSSTDTQYF. The CDR3 coding sequence is TGCGCCAGCAAATCCGGGACTACCTACTCTAGCACAGATACGCAGTATTTT. V and J are TRBV5-1 and TRBJ2-3, with 7 bases identical to TRBD2. From germline, CDR1 is SGHRS and CDR2 YFSETQ. This CDR3 has 17 amino acids. V lost 6 bases to trimming and J lost 0 bases; unmatched junction nucleotides: 13.

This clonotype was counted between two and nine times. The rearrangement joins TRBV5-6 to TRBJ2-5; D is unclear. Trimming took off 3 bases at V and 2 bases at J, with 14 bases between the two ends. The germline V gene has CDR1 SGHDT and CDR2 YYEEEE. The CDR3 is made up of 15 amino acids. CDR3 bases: TGTGCCAGCAGCTCCTGGTCCTTTCAGCAAGAGACCCAGTACTTC. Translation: CASSSWSFQQETQYF. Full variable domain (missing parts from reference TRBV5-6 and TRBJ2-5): DAGVTQSPTHLIKTRGQQVTLRCSPKSGHDTVSWYQQALGQGPQFIFQYYEEEERQRGNFPDRFSGHQFPNYSSELNVNALLLGDSALYLCASSSWSFQQETQYFGPGTRLLVL.

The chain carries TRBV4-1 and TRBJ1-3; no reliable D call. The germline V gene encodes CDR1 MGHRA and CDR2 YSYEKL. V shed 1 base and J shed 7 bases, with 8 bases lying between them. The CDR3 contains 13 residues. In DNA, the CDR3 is TGCGCCAGCAGCCAAGGAGTTTGGAACACCATATATTTT. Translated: CASSQGVWNTIYF.

This chain's CDR3 is CASSDHRGSQPQHF. CDR3 bases: TGTGCCAGTAGTGACCACAGGGGAAGTCAGCCCCAGCATTTT. The gene calls are TRBV19 and TRBJ1-5; 7 positions match TRBD1. Germline CDR1 is LNHDA and CDR2 is SQIVND (reference sequence). J gave up 6 bases and V 5 bases, and 7 bases lay outside the gene matches. The CDR3 runs 14 residues.